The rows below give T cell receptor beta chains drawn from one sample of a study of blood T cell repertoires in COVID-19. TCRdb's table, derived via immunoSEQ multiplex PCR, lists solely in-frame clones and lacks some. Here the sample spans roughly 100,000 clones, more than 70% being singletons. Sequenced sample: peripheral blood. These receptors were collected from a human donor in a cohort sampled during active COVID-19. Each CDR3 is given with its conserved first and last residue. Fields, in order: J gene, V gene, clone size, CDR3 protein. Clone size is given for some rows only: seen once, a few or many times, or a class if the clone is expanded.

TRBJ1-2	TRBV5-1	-	CASSLDRGNYGYTF
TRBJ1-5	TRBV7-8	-	CASSLVGTGDSQPQHF
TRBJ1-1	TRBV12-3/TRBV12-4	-	CASSRGGLKAFF
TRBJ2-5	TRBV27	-	CASSLRGNQETQYF
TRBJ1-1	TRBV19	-	CASETGGRTEAFF
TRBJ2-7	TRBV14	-	CASRPNSYEQYF
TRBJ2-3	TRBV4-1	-	CASSLQGRETDTQYF
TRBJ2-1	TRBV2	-	CAGGSGSYNEQFF
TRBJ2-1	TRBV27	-	CASSPPWGKGAGNEQFF
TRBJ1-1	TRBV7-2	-	CASSSRDRRNTEAFF
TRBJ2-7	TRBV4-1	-	CASSQDPVRGGEQYF
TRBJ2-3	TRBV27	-	CASSLWGDGSSDTQYF
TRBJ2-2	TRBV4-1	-	CASSHLTTGSGELFF
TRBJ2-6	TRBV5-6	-	CASSWRGTGFSGANVLTF
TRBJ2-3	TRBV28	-	CATNGGGLKDTQYF
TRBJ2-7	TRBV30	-	CAWSVPGLAGGRGSYEQYF
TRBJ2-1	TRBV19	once	CASSQSVDYNEQFF
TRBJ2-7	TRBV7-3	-	CASSSRHRAEQYF
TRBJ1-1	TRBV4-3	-	CASSQGQGRNTEAFF
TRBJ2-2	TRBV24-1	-	CATSDTTGLDTGELFF
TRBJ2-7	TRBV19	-	CASKLTGTGTYEQYF
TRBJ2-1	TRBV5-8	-	CASSLWLAGYNEQFF
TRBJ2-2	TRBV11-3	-	CASSQTWDRGHKITGELFF
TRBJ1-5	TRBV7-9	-	CASDSGHRNQPQHF
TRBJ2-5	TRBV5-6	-	CASSLSGTETQYF
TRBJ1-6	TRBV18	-	CASSTGSSYNSPLHF
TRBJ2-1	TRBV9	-	CASSVGGTSGYNEQFF
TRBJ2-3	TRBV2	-	CASRPTMADTQYF
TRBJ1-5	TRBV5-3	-	CARNSAGTGLNQPQHF
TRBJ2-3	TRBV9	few	CASSATDTQYF
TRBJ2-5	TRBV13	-	CASSAEGLARPQETQYF
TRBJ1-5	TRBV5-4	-	CASSAPDMARTAQHF
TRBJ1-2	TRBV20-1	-	CSARDGPGYTF
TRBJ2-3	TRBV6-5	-	CASKRQGRGTDTQYF
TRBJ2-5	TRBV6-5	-	CASSYVGGNRETQYF
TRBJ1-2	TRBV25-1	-	CASSEGQGYGYTF
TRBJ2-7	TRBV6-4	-	CASSEPWDRPSYEQYF
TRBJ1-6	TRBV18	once	CASSPGGYSPLHF
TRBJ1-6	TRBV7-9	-	CASSGEGNSPLHF
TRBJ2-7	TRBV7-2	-	CASSLVTSGVYEQYF
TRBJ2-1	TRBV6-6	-	CASRPNKQGGEQFF
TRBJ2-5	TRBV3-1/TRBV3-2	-	CASSQTSPHTSGGKRETQYF
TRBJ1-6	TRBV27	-	CASSLKPNSPLHF
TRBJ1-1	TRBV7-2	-	CASVGSILMNTEAFF
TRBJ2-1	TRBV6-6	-	CASSFTGQGSNEQFF
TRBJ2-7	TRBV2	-	CASTSEHQQGYFYEQYF
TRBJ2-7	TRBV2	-	CASSDDCYEQYF
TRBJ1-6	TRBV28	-	CASSLGGTGQISPLHF
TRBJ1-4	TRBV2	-	CASLGGNEKLFF
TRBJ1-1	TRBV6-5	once	CASRKTGGHEAFF
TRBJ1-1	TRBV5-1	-	CASSLGQVGEAFF
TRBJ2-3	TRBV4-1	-	CASSLTPGQGKDTQYF
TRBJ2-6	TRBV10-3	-	CAISGDTRRANVLTF
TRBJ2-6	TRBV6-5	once	CASRAAGANVLTF